This T cell receptor beta chain emerged from a study of cytotoxic CD8 clonotypes in ibrutinib-treated CLL. Broader study findings: Clonality went higher at ibrutinib response and then dropped back toward baseline at progression.

Profiling relied on immunoSEQ multiplex PCR, and the TCRdb table lists in-frame clones only, not all of them. The data show around 330,000 clones, with 67% seen just once and roughly 6% held by the top ten. This CDR3 spans 16 amino acids. Germline CDR1 MNHEY, CDR2 SMNVEV (reference sequence). Trimming took 6 bases from V and 0 from J; bases not matched to a gene: 10. Details on this clone: Its antigen is not known.

The chain recombines TRBV27 with TRBJ2-7; 8 nucleotides line up with TRBD2. The source was PBMCs, collected after 36 months of ibrutinib treatment. The source of this sequence is a human donor with chronic lymphocytic leukemia. Here the CDR3 DNA reads TGTGCCAGCAGCCTAGACTGGGGGACTAGCTCCTACGAGCAGTACTTC. It is translated as CASSLDWGTSSYEQYF.